This T cell receptor beta chain was captured in a study of spatial heterogeneity in lung cancer. Time point specified: sample taken at primary tumor resection. Researchers sequenced whole RNA taken from tumor, nontumor lung or frozen PBMC without sorting. Donation came from roughly 72 patients with untreated early-stage non-small cell lung cancer. V was pared by 5 bases and J by 2 bases, with 12 bases of the junction left unmatched. Germline-derived CDR1 and CDR2 are DFQATT and SNEGSKA (reference sequence). This CDR3 has 16 residues. Every TCR cDNA molecule bore its own unique molecular identifier. Each CDR3 protein gets one entry after TCRdb re-called the 5' RACE reads with MiXCR. Among around 19,000 distinct CDR3 sequences listed, 20% to 25% were seen once. In its sample, this clonotype is medium-sized.

The V call is TRBV20-1, the J call TRBJ2-7; 10 positions agree with TRBD2. This clonotype was obtained from a female donor with early-stage non-small cell lung cancer. The starting material was PBMCs, obtained at surgery. Here the CDR3 DNA reads TGCAGTGCTTCTCACCCCGGGACTAGCGAGCCCTACGAGCAGTACTTC. Translation: CSASHPGTSEPYEQYF.